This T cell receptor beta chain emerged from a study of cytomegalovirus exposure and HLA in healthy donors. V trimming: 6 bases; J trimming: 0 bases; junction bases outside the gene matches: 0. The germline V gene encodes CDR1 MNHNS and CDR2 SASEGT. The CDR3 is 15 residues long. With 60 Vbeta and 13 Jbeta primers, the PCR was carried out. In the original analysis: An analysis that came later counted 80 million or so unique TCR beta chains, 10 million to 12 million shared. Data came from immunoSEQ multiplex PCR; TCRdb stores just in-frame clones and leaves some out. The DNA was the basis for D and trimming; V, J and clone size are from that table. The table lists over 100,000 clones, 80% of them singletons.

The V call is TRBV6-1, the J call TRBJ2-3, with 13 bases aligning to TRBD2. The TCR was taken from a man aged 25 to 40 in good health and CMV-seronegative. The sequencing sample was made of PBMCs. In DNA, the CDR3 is TGTGCCAGCAGGGGACTAGCGGGAAGCACAGATACGCAGTATTTT. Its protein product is CASRGLAGSTDTQYF.